What follows describes a single T cell receptor (beta chain). The sample belongs to a study of blood T cell repertoires in COVID-19. Study-level information: Acute and convalescent COVID-19 specimens originated in the United States, Italy and Spain.

Methods used by the authors: For nucleated cells, counts were estimated from reference gene primer amplification. Assay used: immunoSEQ multiplex PCR; TCRdb lists only in-frame clones, some missing. D and trimming come from the DNA, and the V and J calls and clone size come from that table. The table records 450,000 to 500,000 clones, approximately 85% of them present only once. This CDR3 contains 12 residues. Per germline, CDR1 LGHNT and CDR2 FRNRAP. The V end was cut by 3 bases, the J end by 7 bases, with 7 bases between. The sequencing sample was made of peripheral blood. The chain carries TRBV12-5 and TRBJ2-1; no clear D gene. The receptor was isolated from a human donor in a cohort sampled during active COVID-19. CDR3 DNA: TGTGCTAGTGGTTTCTTCTTAAATGAGCAGTTCTTC. The encoded protein is CASGFFLNEQFF.